This TCR beta chain is drawn from a study of shared clonotypes between healthy human individuals. Whole-study findings and limits: Blood was the only sampled material, and tissue repertoires likely differ. Naive CD4 clonotypes were shared across a handful of donors at about 5.3%.

The junction had 1 base not matched to a gene; V was cut back by 3 bases and J by 2 bases. Germline CDR1 is SGHTA and CDR2 is FQGNSA. This CDR3 is built from 14 residues. Assay: immunoSEQ multiplex PCR; the TCRdb copy retains only in-frame clones and omits some. Among around 2.5 million clones listed, under 95% were seen once. In regard to this clone: Its specificity is not known. Other nucleotide sequences in the sample specify the same CDR3.

J is TRBJ2-4 and V is TRBV7-2; 7 nucleotides line up with TRBD2. The material sequenced was naive CD4+ T cells from PBMCs. Subset here: CD45RA+ positively selected. The source is a man younger than 30 in good health. Some clones in this sample may be carry-over from other donors' samples. The chain's CDR3 is CASSLGGTKNIQYF. The DNA for the CDR3 is TGTGCCAGCAGCTTGGGAGGGACCAAAAACATTCAGTACTTC. The variable domain in full, completed from reference TRBV7-2 and TRBJ2-4, reads GAGVSQSPSNKVTEKGKDVELRCDPISGHTALYWYRQSLGQGLEFLIYFQGNSAPDKSGLPSDRFSAERTGGSVSTLTIQRTQQEDSAVYLCASSLGGTKNIQYFGAGTRLSVL.